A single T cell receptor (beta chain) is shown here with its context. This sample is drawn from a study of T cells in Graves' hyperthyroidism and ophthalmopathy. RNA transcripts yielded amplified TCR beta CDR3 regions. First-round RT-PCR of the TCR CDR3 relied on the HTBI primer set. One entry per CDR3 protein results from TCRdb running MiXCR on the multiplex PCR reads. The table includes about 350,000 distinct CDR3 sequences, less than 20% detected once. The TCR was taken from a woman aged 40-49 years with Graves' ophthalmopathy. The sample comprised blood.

CDR3 bases: TGTGCCAGCAGCTTGAGAACTGAATACGAGCAGTACTTC. It is translated as CASSLRTEYEQYF. The rearrangement links TRBV13 to TRBJ2-7; D gene uncertain. V lost 3 bases and J 4 bases, leaving 10 bases between the germline ends. Per germline, CDR1 PRHDT and CDR2 FYEKMQ (reference sequence). This CDR3 contains 13 residues.